A single sample gave rise to the 26 T cell receptor beta chains below, sequenced in a study of CD8 T cells in Susac syndrome. The RNA input was roughly 0.45 to 1 ug, and it was reverse transcribed with random hexamers. Each CDR3 protein is one row after TCRdb ran MiXCR on the immunoSEQ multiplex PCR reads. The top ten clones hold over 0.2% of a sample with roughly 150,000 distinct CDR3 sequences, 85% to 95% of them seen once. The specimen sequenced was CD8+ T cells from PBMCs. The receptors were gathered from a human donor with multiple sclerosis.

The J gene is TRBJ1-2, the V gene TRBV20-1; 8 bases are shared with TRBD1. The CDR3 contains 16 residues. Trimming cost V 0 bases and J 7 bases; bases outside gene matches: 13. The V gene's germline CDR1 is DFQATT and CDR2 SNEGSKA (reference sequence). CDR3 region: CSARDMDREGESGYTF. In nucleotides, the CDR3 is TGCAGTGCTAGAGATATGGACAGGGAAGGGGAAAGTGGCTACACCTTC.

V and J are TRBV27 and TRBJ2-2, with a possible D match to TRBD2 (6 bases). The CDR3 loop spans 14 amino acids. Germline V gene lookup returns CDR1 MNHEY and CDR2 SMNVEV (reference sequence). Trimming cost V 7 bases and J 7 bases, with 16 bases left between them. CDR3 nucleotides: TGTGCCAGCACCCCCTCTTTCGGGAGCGGGGAGCTGTTTTTT. Translating it yields CASTPSFGSGELFF.

The rearrangement joins TRBV28 to TRBJ2-3; 8 bases map to TRBD2. The CDR3 is 15 residues long. CDR1 and CDR2 (germline): MDHEN, SYDVKM. The trim removed 3 bases at V and 5 bases at J, leaving 7 bases unmatched. The CDR3 nucleotides read TGTGCCAGCAGTTTTACAGCGGGGGTGAGAGATACGCAGTATTTT. This gives the protein CASSFTAGVRDTQYF.

V usage is TRBV6-5 and J usage is TRBJ1-1; TRBD1 is a possible D gene (5 bases). The CDR3 runs 14 residues. Germline V gene lookup returns CDR1 MNHEY and CDR2 SVGAGI. Trimming pared 5 bases from V and 5 bases from J, leaving 15 bases between. DNA for the CDR3: TGTGCCAGCAGTAGGGACGAACGGCGGACTGAAGCTTTCTTT. It is translated as CASSRDERRTEAFF.

The CDR3 nucleotides are TGTGCCAGCAGTTACTCGACCGGGGAGTACTTC. It encodes CASSYSTGEYF. The V call is TRBV6-5, the J call TRBJ2-7, with D possibly TRBD2 on 5 matching bases. Deletions cut 0 bases from V and 11 bases from J, with 8 bases between. CDR1 is MNHEY and CDR2 is SVGAGI in the germline V gene. This CDR3 is built from 11 residues.

The CDR3 DNA reads TGTGCCAGTAGTGGTGCAGAGCAAGAGACCCAGTACTTC. This encodes CASSGAEQETQYF. The chain recombines TRBV19 with TRBJ2-5, with unresolved D. The CDR3 consists of 13 residues. Germline loops: CDR1 LNHDA, CDR2 SQIVND (reference sequence). V was shortened by 5 bases and J by 2 bases, with 9 bases between the two germline ends.

This chain joins TRBV15 and TRBJ2-5; D gene ambiguous. The V end lost 0 bases, the J end lost 1 base, and 15 bases lay between the germline ends. The CDR3 is 17 amino acids. The germline gives CDR1 LNHNV, CDR2 YYDKDF (reference sequence). The CDR3 protein is CATSRDSAEGPQETQYF. CDR3 sequence (DNA): TGTGCCACCAGCAGAGATTCGGCGGAAGGCCCCCAAGAGACCCAGTACTTC.

This sequence joins TRBV6-6 and TRBJ1-2; TRBD1 might be the D (6 bases). V was trimmed by 6 bases and J by 8 bases, leaving 10 bases between them. Germline V lookup: CDR1 MNHNY, CDR2 SVGAGI (reference sequence). The CDR3 covers 11 residues. As DNA, the CDR3 is TGTGCCAGCAGCCGGGACATCGGCTACACCTTC. Its protein is CASSRDIGYTF.

V gene TRBV12-3 or TRBV12-4 combines with J gene TRBJ2-1, with D possibly being TRBD1 or TRBD2 (6 bases each). The V end lost 2 bases, the J end lost 8 bases, and 10 bases lay between the germline ends. CDR3 length equals 13 residues. The CDR3 sequence: CASSLRGPDEQFF. The DNA for the CDR3 is TGTGCCAGCAGTTTACGGGGGCCGGATGAGCAGTTCTTC.

The chain combines TRBV4-1 with TRBJ1-5; 7 bases agree with TRBD1. With V trimmed by 4 bases and J by 0 bases, 9 bases remained unmatched. Germline values: CDR1 MGHRA, CDR2 YSYEKL. The CDR3 sequence is 17 residues long. The CDR3 protein is CASSLSGGSYSNQPQHF. The CDR3 nucleotides read TGCGCCAGCAGCCTATCAGGGGGATCTTATAGCAATCAGCCCCAGCATTTT.

Here the CDR3 DNA reads TGTGCCACCAGTATTAATCGGGGACGAGAGCAGTTCTTC. Translated, it gives CATSINRGREQFF. This sequence joins TRBV15 and TRBJ2-1; D tentatively reads TRBD1 or TRBD2 (5 bases each). This CDR3 contains 13 residues. Per the germline V gene, CDR1 is LNHNV and CDR2 is YYDKDF (reference sequence). V was cut by 6 bases and J by 10 bases, with 16 bases left in between.

The chain couples TRBV12-5 to TRBJ2-3; no definite D call. V lost 3 bases and J lost 0, with 4 bases in between. The length of the CDR3 is 13 residues. CDR1 is LGHNT and CDR2 is FRNRAP in the germline V gene. CDR3 amino acids: CASGFASTDTQYF. For the CDR3, the DNA is TGTGCTAGTGGTTTCGCGAGCACAGATACGCAGTATTTT.

This clonotype was recorded only once. J is TRBJ1-2 and V is TRBV2, with D possibly TRBD1 on 5 matching bases. Germline V gene data show CDR1 as SNHLY and CDR2 as FYNNEI. The V end was cut by 4 bases, the J end by 5 bases, with 26 bases between. The CDR3 totals 18 residues. CDR3 region: CASSGSGIGASIGYGYTF. The CDR3, as DNA: TGTGCCAGCAGTGGATCAGGGATAGGGGCCTCAATAGGATATGGCTACACCTTC.

V is TRBV3-1 and J is TRBJ2-3; tentatively, D is TRBD1 (5 bases). Germline V gives CDR1 LGHDT, CDR2 YNNKEL (reference sequence). The CDR3 loop spans 15 amino acids. V lost 0 bases to trimming and J lost 0 bases, with 7 bases between them. The CDR3 DNA reads as TGTGCCAGCAGCCAAGATAGGGGTAGCACAGATACGCAGTATTTT. Its translation is CASSQDRGSTDTQYF.

This chain links TRBV28 with TRBJ2-7, with unresolved D. The length of the CDR3 is 13 residues. Trimming stripped 6 bases from V and 3 bases from J, with 12 bases between. Germline V CDR1 and CDR2: MDHEN, SYDVKM. The CDR3 DNA follows: TGTGCCAGCAGATCCCCCCTTTACTACGAGCAGTACTTC. As protein: CASRSPLYYEQYF.

The chain recombines TRBV9 with TRBJ2-1; D remains unclear. Germline V gene lookup returns CDR1 SGDLS and CDR2 YYNGEE. With 3 bases removed from V and 9 bases from J, the gap between germline ends came to 7 bases. CDR3 length: 11 residues. The CDR3 nucleotides read TGTGCCAGCAGCGCGCTCGGTGAGCAGTTCTTC. Translated, it gives CASSALGEQFF.

The genes are TRBV14 and TRBJ1-1; no reliable D call. The germline CDR1 and CDR2 sequences are SGHDN and FVKESK. This CDR3 comprises 13 residues. The V end was cut by 1 base, the J end by 5 bases, with 8 bases between. CDR3 sequence reads: CASSQVVVTEAFF. The CDR3 DNA reads as TGTGCCAGCAGCCAAGTCGTCGTTACTGAAGCTTTCTTT.

This chain uses TRBV2 with TRBJ2-7, with a possible D match to TRBD1 (5 bases). V lost 6 bases and J lost 2, with 5 bases in between. The CDR3 totals 11 residues. Germline values: CDR1 SNHLY, CDR2 FYNNEI. CDR3 bases: TGTGCCAGCAGGGACACCTACGAGCAGTACTTC. Translating gives CASRDTYEQYF. The entire variable domain, with the rest obtained from reference TRBV2 and TRBJ2-7, is as follows: EPEVTQTPSHQVTQMGQEVILRCVPISNHLYFYWYRQILGQKVEFLVSFYNNEISEKSEIFDDQFSVERPDGSNFTLKIRSTKLEDSAMYFCASRDTYEQYFGPGTRLTVT.

The chain uses TRBV30 and TRBJ2-7, with 9 bases matching TRBD1. V shed 3 bases and J 2 bases; nucleotides not matched to a gene: 5. The CDR3 is made up of 14 amino acids. Germline V gene sequence: CDR1 GTSNPN, CDR2 SVGIG (reference sequence). CDR3: CAWRPRDRAYEQYF. The CDR3 nucleotides are TGTGCCTGGAGACCCAGGGACAGGGCCTACGAGCAGTACTTC.

This clonotype appeared a single time. The chain joins TRBV27 to TRBJ1-1, with D uncertain. V lost 3 bases and J lost 4, with 9 bases in between. CDR3 length: 13 residues. CDR1 is MNHEY, CDR2 SMNVEV, per germline (reference sequence). CDR3 DNA sequence: TGTGCCAGCAGTTTTGGCGTAACCACTGAAGCTTTCTTT. This encodes CASSFGVTTEAFF.

The chain links TRBV29-1 to TRBJ1-2, with 10 bases matching TRBD1. CDR3 length: 15 amino acids. Germline-derived CDR1 and CDR2 are SQVTM and ANQGSEA. Trimming cost V 4 bases and J 6 bases; bases outside gene matches: 11. Here the CDR3 reads CSVVSGRDRGDGYTF. CDR3 nucleotide sequence: TGCAGCGTTGTATCCGGAAGGGACAGGGGTGATGGCTACACCTTC.

The chain combines TRBV19 with TRBJ2-7; weak D call: TRBD2 (6 bases). CDR3 length: 15 residues. Trimming removed 9 bases from V and 3 bases from J, with 21 bases in between. CDR1 is LNHDA, CDR2 SQIVND, per germline (reference sequence). Here the CDR3 DNA reads TGTGCCAGCCATCCGACCCGTAAGGAGGGCTACGAGCAGTACTTC. Amino acids: CASHPTRKEGYEQYF.

The CDR3 loop is CASSKGRGPLHF. In DNA, the CDR3 is TGTGCCAGCAGTAAAGGACGGGGCCCCCTCCACTTT. This chain connects TRBV7-9 to TRBJ1-6; weak D call: TRBD1 (5 bases). From germline, CDR1 is SEHNR and CDR2 FQNEAQ (reference sequence). CDR3 size: 12 residues. V shed 6 bases and J shed 13 bases, with 13 bases lying between them.

The V call is TRBV13, the J call TRBJ1-3; D gene uncertain. This CDR3 comprises 13 residues. Germline assignment: CDR1 PRHDT and CDR2 FYEKMQ (reference sequence). Trimming cost V 5 bases and J 4 bases, with 9 bases left between them. CDR3 DNA sequence: TGTGCCAGCAGCGCCCGATCCGGAAACACCATATATTTT. Its translation: CASSARSGNTIYF.

The chain employs TRBV5-1 and TRBJ2-1; D not resolved. This CDR3 is built from 13 residues. Germline V gene lookup returns CDR1 SGHRS and CDR2 YFSETQ. V lost 0 bases, J lost 14 bases, and 15 bases lay in between. The CDR3 sequence is CASSLGPGGLEFF. In DNA, the CDR3 is TGCGCCAGCAGCTTGGGGCCCGGTGGATTGGAGTTCTTC.

The chain recombines TRBV29-1 with TRBJ2-1; 12 bases fit TRBD1. The CDR3 covers 14 residues. CDR1 is SQVTM and CDR2 is ANQGSEA in the germline V gene. Germline trimming cut 5 bases from V and 8 bases from J; bases unmatched to any gene: 7. The CDR3: CSVLPGQGAHEQFF. The CDR3 DNA reads TGCAGCGTTCTACCGGGACAGGGGGCCCATGAGCAGTTCTTC.